The subject of this entry is one T cell receptor (beta chain). This specimen comes from a study of blood T cell repertoires in COVID-19. As processed by the authors: Counts of nucleated cells, estimated from reference gene primer amplification, were obtained. The table came from immunoSEQ multiplex PCR; TCRdb's copy has only in-frame clones and leaves some out. D and trimming come from the DNA, and the V and J calls and clone size come from that table. The profile shows approximately 170,000 clones, about 88% of them singletons. Germline V gives CDR1 SGDLS, CDR2 YYNGEE. V gave up 3 bases and J gave up 2 bases, with 11 bases separating them. The length of the CDR3 is 14 residues.

The clonotype originates from a woman older than 75 in a cohort sampled during active or convalescent COVID-19. Sequencing was performed on peripheral blood. The rearrangement joins TRBV9 to TRBJ2-5; D is perhaps TRBD2 (6 bases). The CDR3 reads CASSAGTDQETQYF. As DNA, the CDR3 is TGTGCCAGCAGCGCCGGGACTGATCAAGAGACCCAGTACTTC. Full variable domain (remainder filled in from reference TRBV9 and TRBJ2-5): DSGVTQTPKHLITATGQRVTLRCSPRSGDLSVYWYQQSLDQGLQFLIQYYNGEERAKGNILERFSAQQFPDLHSELNLSSLELGDSALYFCASSAGTDQETQYFGPGTRLLVL.